These 24 T cell receptor beta chains were sequenced from one sample in a study of response to subunit inactivated influenza vaccine. Each CDR3 protein gets one entry after TCRdb re-called the RT-PCR reads with MiXCR. The sample includes hundreds of thousands of distinct CDR3 sequences, about 25% of them seen just once. Sample: CD4+ T cells sorted from PBMCs, taken roughly 5 days after vaccination. The receptors stem from a man aged 50-59 years who received an inactivated influenza vaccine.

The rearrangement joins TRBV7-2 to TRBJ2-1, with D possibly TRBD1 on 7 matching bases. The V gene's germline CDR1 is SGHTA and CDR2 FQGNSA. This CDR3 is 14 amino acids long. V dropped 7 bases and J dropped 7 bases, with 17 bases sitting between them. CDR3 sequence reads: CASTLAGGQNEQFF. CDR3 bases: TGTGCCAGCACCCTGGCAGGGGGGCAAAATGAGCAGTTCTTC.

The chain has TRBV12-3 or TRBV12-4 and TRBJ1-5; D gene ambiguous. CDR3 length: 14 residues. V gave up 5 bases and J gave up 3 bases, with 11 bases separating them. CDR3 coding DNA: TGTGCCAGCAGTAACGGGCCCCTCAATCAGCCCCAGCATTTT. It is translated as CASSNGPLNQPQHF.

J is TRBJ1-1 and V is TRBV20-1; 10 bases align to TRBD1. This CDR3 is built from 13 residues. Germline CDR1 is DFQATT and CDR2 is SNEGSKA (reference sequence). The CDR3 bases are TGCAGAGTTATTGGACAGGGGGGCACTGAAGCTTTCTTT. Protein product: CRVIGQGGTEAFF.

This clonotype has only a few counts. The gene calls are TRBV11-2 and TRBJ1-1, with TRBD1 identical over 10 bases. Trimming removed 5 bases from V and 5 bases from J; junction bases left unmatched: 5. The CDR3 totals 14 residues. The V gene's germline CDR1 is SGHAT and CDR2 FQNNGV. The CDR3 is CASSSDRGRTEAFF. The CDR3 DNA reads TGTGCCAGCAGCAGCGACAGGGGGCGGACTGAAGCTTTCTTT.

The J gene is TRBJ2-6, the V gene TRBV12-3 or TRBV12-4; weak D call: TRBD1 (6 bases). The CDR3 has 15 residues. Deletions cut 7 bases from V and 0 bases from J, with 10 bases between. The CDR3 sequence: CASKTGNSGANVLTF. CDR3 nucleotides: TGTGCCAGCAAAACAGGGAACTCTGGGGCCAACGTCCTGACTTTC.

V is TRBV12-3 or TRBV12-4 and J is TRBJ2-3; D call uncertain. The CDR3 contains 14 residues. V was trimmed by 6 bases and J by 2 bases, leaving 12 bases between them. Written as DNA, the CDR3 is TGTGCCAGCAGGGCTCAGGAGTTCACAGATACGCAGTATTTT. This gives the protein CASRAQEFTDTQYF.

V and J are TRBV29-1 and TRBJ2-3; D may be TRBD1 (6 bases). The V end was cut by 5 bases, the J end by 1 base, with 13 bases between. There are 14 residues in the CDR3. CDR1 is SQVTM and CDR2 is ANQGSEA in the germline V gene. The CDR3 region has the DNA TGCAGCGTTTCACCGGGACAACGCACAGATACGCAGTATTTT. It codes for CSVSPGQRTDTQYF.

This chain uses TRBV6-1 with TRBJ1-4; no firm D call. The germline gives CDR1 MNHNS, CDR2 SASEGT. V was clipped by 8 bases and J by 0 bases, with 13 bases between them. The length of the CDR3 is 15 residues. The DNA of the CDR3 is TGTGCCAGCGGATCCACAGCTGCAACTAATGAAAAACTGTTTTTT. Protein product: CASGSTAATNEKLFF.

This clonotype occurred a few times. The genes are TRBV6-5 and TRBJ2-7; weak D call: TRBD2 (5 bases). CDR3 length equals 16 residues. Germline lookup yields CDR1 MNHEY and CDR2 SVGAGI. The V end was cut by 2 bases, the J end by 0 bases, with 14 bases between. The CDR3 DNA reads TGTGCCAGCAGTTACGGGTGGTTAGCGTCCTCCTACGAGCAGTACTTC. Protein product: CASSYGWLASSYEQYF.

This chain connects TRBV5-5 to TRBJ2-1; 9 bases are shared with TRBD2. The CDR3 is 16 amino acids. V dropped 0 bases and J dropped 7; count of bases not matched to a gene: 8. The germline V gene has CDR1 SGHKS and CDR2 YYEKEE (reference sequence). The CDR3 DNA sequence: TGTGCCAGCAGCTTGGAGCCTAGCGGGGTGGGAAATGAGCAGTTCTTC. Translation: CASSLEPSGVGNEQFF.

This clonotype was found a few times. This chain links TRBV7-1 with TRBJ2-1, with a weak D call TRBD2 (10 bases). TRBV7-1 is an open reading frame whose function is uncertain. CDR3 size: 22 residues. The V end lost 8 bases, the J end lost 1 base, and 36 bases lay between the germline ends. CDR3 in DNA: TGTGCCAGCGGTTCGGGGACAGGGATTTCCAGCGGGAGGGCCGGTTCCTACAATGAGCAGTTCTTC. Protein: CASGSGTGISSGRAGSYNEQFF.

The rearrangement links TRBV24-1 to TRBJ2-2; D gene unclear. Trimming pared 2 bases from V and 4 bases from J, leaving 10 bases between. The CDR3 extends over 15 amino acids. Germline V gene sequence: CDR1 KGHDR, CDR2 SFDVKD. The CDR3: CATSDSRVTTGELFF. The CDR3 coding sequence is TGTGCCACCAGTGATTCTAGGGTCACCACCGGGGAGCTGTTTTTT.

This clonotype was observed a single time. This chain links TRBV27 with TRBJ1-5; no reliable D call. Germline CDR1 MNHEY, CDR2 SMNVEV (reference sequence). The V gene lost 6 bases and the J gene lost 7 bases, with 13 bases spanning the gap. The CDR3 loop spans 13 amino acids. The CDR3 protein is CASSSGLSQPQHF. CDR3 coding DNA: TGTGCCAGCAGCTCGGGTCTATCCCAGCCCCAGCATTTT.

This clonotype was seen just once. This rearrangement joins TRBV12-3 or TRBV12-4 to TRBJ2-1, with 8 bases matching TRBD1. The CDR3 sequence is 14 residues long. J was trimmed by 4 bases and V by 6 bases; bases with no gene match: 5. The CDR3 DNA is TGTGCCAGCAGCCCCTGGACAGGGTACAATGAGCAGTTCTTC. Protein sequence: CASSPWTGYNEQFF.

This clonotype was seen a single time. The chain couples TRBV18 to TRBJ2-2, with D unresolved. Germline V gene sequence: CDR1 KGHSH, CDR2 LQKENI. V dropped 3 bases and J dropped 0 bases, with 5 bases sitting between them. The CDR3 length is 14 residues. The CDR3 region has the DNA TGTGCCAGCTCACCGTTTGCGAACACCGGGGAGCTGTTTTTT. Translated, it gives CASSPFANTGELFF.

The chain employs TRBV10-3 and TRBJ1-1; D is perhaps TRBD1 (6 bases). With 6 bases removed from V and 1 base from J, the gap between germline ends came to 12 bases. The CDR3 sequence is 14 residues long. Germline lookup yields CDR1 ENHRY and CDR2 SYGVKD. The CDR3 is CAISKATGNTEAFF. The CDR3 DNA reads as TGTGCCATCAGCAAAGCGACAGGGAACACTGAAGCTTTCTTT.

There are many counts of this clonotype. The V and J genes are TRBV5-6 and TRBJ2-2; possibly TRBD2 for D (6 bases). The CDR3 has 18 residues. V lost 4 bases and J lost 0, with 19 bases in between. Germline CDR1 SGHDT, CDR2 YYEEEE. CDR3 loop: CASSAEGRRRANTGELFF. The CDR3 DNA sequence: TGTGCCAGCAGCGCGGAGGGGAGACGTAGGGCGAACACCGGGGAGCTGTTTTTT.

CDR3 residues: CASSRTGAQNEQFF. Written as DNA, the CDR3 is TGCGCCAGCAGCCGGACAGGGGCGCAAAATGAGCAGTTCTTC. This sequence joins TRBV10-1 and TRBJ2-1; 9 nucleotides line up with TRBD1. The CDR3 is 14 amino acids. Germline V gene data show CDR1 as WNHNN and CDR2 as SYGVQD (reference sequence). V shed 6 bases, J shed 7 bases, and the junction held 7 bases outside the gene matches.

This sequence joins TRBV28 and TRBJ2-5; 10 bases agree with TRBD2. Germline lookup yields CDR1 MDHEN and CDR2 SYDVKM. The CDR3 is made up of 15 amino acids. J was trimmed by 1 base and V by 4 bases; bases with no gene match: 3. The CDR3 protein is CASSSASGGQETQYF. CDR3 nucleotide sequence: TGTGCCAGCAGTTCGGCTAGCGGGGGCCAAGAGACCCAGTACTTC.

The V gene is TRBV20-1, the J gene TRBJ2-5; D unresolved. There are 15 residues in the CDR3. Trimming removed 3 bases at V and 7 bases at J, with 21 bases between. Germline V lookup: CDR1 DFQATT, CDR2 SNEGSKA (reference sequence). As DNA, the CDR3 is TGCAGTGCTAGGCCGGGCCTAAACGGTGCCGGGACCCAGTACTTC. The encoded protein is CSARPGLNGAGTQYF.

The chain links TRBV12-3 or TRBV12-4 to TRBJ1-2, with D tentatively TRBD1 (5 bases). The CDR3 length is 11 residues. V shed 1 base and J shed 13 bases, with 10 bases lying between them. The DNA for the CDR3 is TGTGCCAGCAGTTTAGGGGCAGGGTGCACCTTC. This translates into CASSLGAGCTF.

This clonotype came up a few times. This chain joins TRBV4-3 and TRBJ1-1, with D possibly TRBD1 on 5 matching bases. Germline V gene data show CDR1 as LGHNA and CDR2 as YSLEER. V lost 0 bases and J lost 11, with 16 bases in between. This CDR3 is 14 amino acids long. CDR3 in amino acids: CASSQDSREGTAFF. CDR3 DNA: TGCGCCAGCAGCCAAGATTCCAGGGAAGGGACGGCTTTCTTT.

The chain carries TRBV12-3 or TRBV12-4 and TRBJ1-5, with D uncertain. V shed 5 bases and J shed 1 base, with 12 bases lying between them. This CDR3 contains 15 residues. The CDR3 reads CASSPDGLSNQPQHF. The DNA of the CDR3 is TGTGCCAGCAGTCCGGACGGGTTGAGCAATCAGCCCCAGCATTTT.

CDR3 in amino acids: CASSRGSGGGEQETQYF. In nucleotides, the CDR3 is TGCGCCAGCAGCCGCGGAAGTGGGGGCGGTGAACAAGAGACCCAGTACTTC. The chain carries TRBV5-1 and TRBJ2-5; possible D gene TRBD1, 6 bases. With 4 bases removed from V and 2 bases from J, the gap between germline ends came to 21 bases. Germline lookup yields CDR1 SGHRS and CDR2 YFSETQ. This CDR3 is built from 17 residues.